The rows below give T cell receptor beta chains drawn from one sample of a study of metastatic and nonmetastatic thyroid tumors. TCRdb reanalyzed the PCR reads via MiXCR. The sample comprises roughly 30,000 clones, less than 4% of which are singletons, and more than 3% rests with the top ten. The specimen was blood. The receptors were sampled from a male donor with papillary thyroid cancer or a benign thyroid nodule (not recorded which). Some clones in this sample may be carry-over from other donors' samples. Both conserved end residues are part of each CDR3. A D gene is named only where the DNA matches it firmly. Size tells how often a clone was seen (once, few, many) or the class of an expanded clone, and some rows leave it out.

clone_size: few; v_call: TRBV28; j_call: TRBJ1-5; d_call: TRBD1; cdr3_nt: TGTGCCAGCAGTTTATCGACAGGGGGACTTCAGCCCCAGCATTTT; cdr3_aa: CASSLSTGGLQPQHF
clone_size: many; v_call: TRBV5-6; j_call: TRBJ2-7; d_call: TRBD1; cdr3_nt: TGTGCCAGCAGCTCGACTCCGGGACAGGGGACGATCTGGGTACGGGAAACCTCCTACGAGCAGTACTTC; cdr3_aa: CASSSTPGQGTIWVRETSYEQYF
clone_size: few; v_call: TRBV6-1; j_call: TRBJ2-3; d_call: TRBD2; cdr3_nt: TGTGCCAGCAGTGATCGACTAGCAGACACAGATACGCAGTATTTT; cdr3_aa: CASSDRLADTDTQYF
clone_size: many; v_call: TRBV5-1; j_call: TRBJ1-2; d_call: TRBD1; cdr3_nt: TGCGCCAGCAGCTACTCCTCCGGACAGGTGGGAAACTATGGCTACACCTTC; cdr3_aa: CASSYSSGQVGNYGYTF
clone_size: many; v_call: TRBV7-2; j_call: TRBJ2-7; d_call: TRBD2; cdr3_nt: TGTGCCAGCCGGACTAGCGGTTCCTCCTACGAGCAGTACTTC; cdr3_aa: CASRTSGSSYEQYF
clone_size: many; v_call: TRBV2; j_call: TRBJ2-5; d_call: NA; cdr3_nt: TGTGCCAGCAGGGATACGGAATTCAGAAACTTC; cdr3_aa: CASRDTEFRNF
clone_size: many; v_call: TRBV7-9; j_call: TRBJ2-7; d_call: TRBD1; cdr3_nt: TGTGCCAGCAGCATACCGGGACAGGACTACGAGCAGTACTTC; cdr3_aa: CASSIPGQDYEQYF
clone_size: many; v_call: TRBV10-2; j_call: TRBJ2-1; d_call: TRBD1; cdr3_nt: TGCGCCAGCAGTCGAATGGACAGGGGTTCCAATGAGCAGTTCTTC; cdr3_aa: CASSRMDRGSNEQFF
clone_size: medium-sized; v_call: TRBV25-1; j_call: TRBJ2-2; d_call: NA; cdr3_nt: TGTGCCAGCAGAGTCCGCTGGGACTTCTCCACCGGGGAGCTGTTTTTT; cdr3_aa: CASRVRWDFSTGELFF
clone_size: NA; v_call: TRBV20-1; j_call: TRBJ2-7; d_call: NA; cdr3_nt: TGCAGTGTGCAGGGGACCTACGAGCAGTACTTC; cdr3_aa: CSVQGTYEQYF
clone_size: many; v_call: TRBV6-1; j_call: TRBJ2-3; d_call: TRBD2; cdr3_nt: TGTGCCGCCGCCCTGACTAGCGGGAGGGCAGATACGCAGTATTTT; cdr3_aa: CAAALTSGRADTQYF
clone_size: NA; v_call: TRBV5-1; j_call: TRBJ2-7; d_call: TRBD1; cdr3_nt: TGCGCCAGCAGCCCGGGACAGGGTGTGGAGCAGTACTTC; cdr3_aa: CASSPGQGVEQYF
clone_size: few; v_call: TRBV6-4; j_call: TRBJ2-3; d_call: TRBD2; cdr3_nt: TGTGCCAGCAGTGACTCTAGCGGGGCAGATACGCAGTATTTT; cdr3_aa: CASSDSSGADTQYF
clone_size: medium-sized; v_call: TRBV6-2/TRBV6-3; j_call: TRBJ1-1; d_call: NA; cdr3_nt: TGTGCCAGCAGTTACGCATATGAAGCTTTCTTT; cdr3_aa: CASSYAYEAFF
clone_size: few; v_call: TRBV2; j_call: TRBJ1-5; d_call: NA; cdr3_nt: TGTGCCAGCAGGGGCACCGGGGGGGGGAATCAGCCCCAGCATTTT; cdr3_aa: CASRGTGGGNQPQHF
clone_size: NA; v_call: TRBV5-1; j_call: TRBJ1-1; d_call: NA; cdr3_nt: TGCGCCAGCAGCTGGCTGACAGGGAACACTGAAGCTTTCTTT; cdr3_aa: CASSWLTGNTEAFF
clone_size: NA; v_call: TRBV12-3/TRBV12-4; j_call: TRBJ2-7; d_call: TRBD2; cdr3_nt: TGTGCCAACAGTCCGTGGACTAGCCCCTACGAGCATTACTTC; cdr3_aa: CANSPWTSPYEHYF
clone_size: many; v_call: TRBV5-1; j_call: TRBJ1-1; d_call: TRBD1; cdr3_nt: TGCGCCAGCAGCTCAGCCCGACAGGGGGCCATTATGAACACTGAAGCTTTCTTT; cdr3_aa: CASSSARQGAIMNTEAFF
clone_size: many; v_call: TRBV4-3; j_call: TRBJ2-7; d_call: TRBD2; cdr3_nt: TGCGCCAGCAGCCAAAACGTAGCGGGAGGGCCGGGCGAGCAGTACTTC; cdr3_aa: CASSQNVAGGPGEQYF
clone_size: NA; v_call: TRBV5-1; j_call: TRBJ2-1; d_call: TRBD2; cdr3_nt: TGCGCCAGCAGCGCCGTGACTAGCGGGTGGAATGAGCAGTTCTTC; cdr3_aa: CASSAVTSGWNEQFF
clone_size: NA; v_call: TRBV7-3; j_call: TRBJ2-1; d_call: NA; cdr3_nt: TGTGCCAGCAGCTTAAGCCACGACAATGAGCAGTTCTTC; cdr3_aa: CASSLSHDNEQFF
clone_size: many; v_call: TRBV12-3/TRBV12-4; j_call: TRBJ2-3; d_call: TRBD2; cdr3_nt: TGTGCCAGCAGTGCGAGGGCTAGCGGGAGAAGGGCAGATACGCAGTATTTT; cdr3_aa: CASSARASGRRADTQYF
clone_size: few; v_call: TRBV7-8; j_call: TRBJ2-2; d_call: TRBD2; cdr3_nt: TGTGCCAGTACAGGCGGGAGGGTTACCACCGGGGAGCTGTTTTTT; cdr3_aa: CASTGGRVTTGELFF
clone_size: many; v_call: TRBV20-1; j_call: TRBJ1-5; d_call: NA; cdr3_nt: TGCAGTGCCACGGAACCGGGCTTCAGACAGCCCCAGCATTTT; cdr3_aa: CSATEPGFRQPQHF
clone_size: many; v_call: TRBV20-1; j_call: TRBJ2-6; d_call: NA; cdr3_nt: TGCAGTGCTATTGGCTCTGGGGCCAACGTCCTGACTTTC; cdr3_aa: CSAIGSGANVLTF
clone_size: medium-sized; v_call: TRBV6-1; j_call: TRBJ1-1; d_call: NA; cdr3_nt: TGTGCCAGCAGTTATACAGGGAACACTGAAGCTTTCTTT; cdr3_aa: CASSYTGNTEAFF
clone_size: few; v_call: TRBV6-4; j_call: TRBJ2-1; d_call: NA; cdr3_nt: TGTGCCAGCAGTGACTCGACTAGCAATGAGCAGTTCTTC; cdr3_aa: CASSDSTSNEQFF
clone_size: medium-sized; v_call: TRBV5-1; j_call: TRBJ2-2; d_call: TRBD2; cdr3_nt: TGCGCCAGCAGCGATACTAGCGGGATGAACACCGGGGAGCTGTTTTTT; cdr3_aa: CASSDTSGMNTGELFF
clone_size: NA; v_call: TRBV27; j_call: TRBJ2-2; d_call: TRBD1; cdr3_nt: TGTGCCAGCAGTTTATCGAGAGCAAGACAGGGGGCCGGGGAGCTGTTTTTT; cdr3_aa: CASSLSRARQGAGELFF
clone_size: few; v_call: TRBV9; j_call: TRBJ2-2; d_call: NA; cdr3_nt: TGTGCCAGCAGCGTTCCCCCGGAACCCGGGGATCTGTTTTTT; cdr3_aa: CASSVPPEPGDLFF
clone_size: few; v_call: TRBV6-2/TRBV6-3; j_call: TRBJ2-2; d_call: NA; cdr3_nt: TGTGCCAGCAGATCCCAGGGTTGGGGGCTGTTTTTT; cdr3_aa: CASRSQGWGLFF
clone_size: NA; v_call: TRBV7-9; j_call: TRBJ2-3; d_call: TRBD2; cdr3_nt: TGTGCCAGCACCTTCGTAGCGACTAGCGGGAGGCCCGGTACGCAGTATTTT; cdr3_aa: CASTFVATSGRPGTQYF
clone_size: NA; v_call: TRBV4-1; j_call: TRBJ1-6; d_call: NA; cdr3_nt: TGCGCCAGCAGCCAAGAATACAGGCTAGGGTCACCCCTCCACTTT; cdr3_aa: CASSQEYRLGSPLHF
clone_size: many; v_call: TRBV11-2; j_call: TRBJ2-5; d_call: TRBD1; cdr3_nt: TGTGCCAGCAGCGAACAACAGGGGGCCTTAGAGACCCAGTACTTC; cdr3_aa: CASSEQQGALETQYF
clone_size: many; v_call: TRBV30; j_call: TRBJ1-2; d_call: NA; cdr3_nt: TGTGCCTGGGGCCGACAGGCGCTATACACCTTC; cdr3_aa: CAWGRQALYTF
clone_size: few; v_call: TRBV6-1; j_call: TRBJ1-2; d_call: TRBD1; cdr3_nt: TGTGCCAGCAGCCGGGACAGCAACTATGGCTACACCTTC; cdr3_aa: CASSRDSNYGYTF
clone_size: NA; v_call: TRBV20-1; j_call: TRBJ1-2; d_call: NA; cdr3_nt: TGCAGTGCTAGTGTCGGAGTCTATGGCTACACCTTC; cdr3_aa: CSASVGVYGYTF
clone_size: many; v_call: TRBV2; j_call: TRBJ1-1; d_call: NA; cdr3_nt: TGTGCCAGCAGAGACCGGTACACTGAAGCTTTCTTT; cdr3_aa: CASRDRYTEAFF
clone_size: few; v_call: TRBV12-3/TRBV12-4; j_call: TRBJ1-1; d_call: TRBD1; cdr3_nt: TGTGCCAGCAGTCCTACCAGGGGGCCCATTGAAGCTTTCTTT; cdr3_aa: CASSPTRGPIEAFF
clone_size: NA; v_call: TRBV28; j_call: TRBJ1-3; d_call: NA; cdr3_nt: TGTGCCAGCAGGGCCTTTGCTGGAAACACCATATATTTT; cdr3_aa: CASRAFAGNTIYF
clone_size: medium-sized; v_call: TRBV28; j_call: TRBJ2-1; d_call: TRBD2; cdr3_nt: TGTGCCAGCAGTTTAGGACTAGCGGGAGGGAATGAGCAGTTCTTC; cdr3_aa: CASSLGLAGGNEQFF
clone_size: many; v_call: TRBV20-1; j_call: TRBJ2-1; d_call: NA; cdr3_nt: TGCAGTGCTAGAGATACGACGGGAGAGGCCTACAATGAGCAGTTCTTC; cdr3_aa: CSARDTTGEAYNEQFF
clone_size: many; v_call: TRBV7-6; j_call: TRBJ2-5; d_call: NA; cdr3_nt: TGTGCCAGCAGCGTGACGGTCGTCGGGATGGGGACCCAGTACTTC; cdr3_aa: CASSVTVVGMGTQYF
clone_size: many; v_call: TRBV16; j_call: TRBJ1-2; d_call: NA; cdr3_nt: TGTGCCAGCAGCCAGGAAGTTCTGGGTGGCTACACCTTC; cdr3_aa: CASSQEVLGGYTF
clone_size: many; v_call: TRBV5-4; j_call: TRBJ2-4; d_call: NA; cdr3_nt: TGTGCCAGCAGCTTTGGCGGAAACATTCAGTACTTC; cdr3_aa: CASSFGGNIQYF
clone_size: few; v_call: TRBV5-1; j_call: TRBJ2-1; d_call: TRBD1; cdr3_nt: TGCGCCAGCAGCTTGGGGACAGGGGGCGATGAGCAGTTCTTC; cdr3_aa: CASSLGTGGDEQFF
clone_size: few; v_call: TRBV20-1; j_call: TRBJ2-1; d_call: TRBD2; cdr3_nt: TGCAGTGCGCGGACTAGCGGGAGTGGAGTTGAGCAGTTCTTC; cdr3_aa: CSARTSGSGVEQFF
clone_size: many; v_call: TRBV3-1; j_call: TRBJ1-6; d_call: NA; cdr3_nt: TGTGCCAGCAGCCAAGATCTTACAGGGAACCTTAATTCACCCCTCCACTTT; cdr3_aa: CASSQDLTGNLNSPLHF
clone_size: few; v_call: TRBV19; j_call: TRBJ2-2; d_call: NA; cdr3_nt: TGTGCCAGTACCCACACCGGGGAGCTGTTTTTT; cdr3_aa: CASTHTGELFF
clone_size: few; v_call: TRBV5-5; j_call: TRBJ1-3; d_call: NA; cdr3_nt: TGTGCCAGCAGCCACTTCCCCCCACGGCCTTCTGGAAACACCATATATTTT; cdr3_aa: CASSHFPPRPSGNTIYF
clone_size: few; v_call: TRBV28; j_call: TRBJ2-5; d_call: NA; cdr3_nt: TGTGCCAGCAGTTTATATGGGGGAGGCCACCAAGAGACCCAGTACTTC; cdr3_aa: CASSLYGGGHQETQYF
clone_size: many; v_call: TRBV7-6; j_call: TRBJ2-1; d_call: NA; cdr3_nt: TGTGCCAGCAGCTTAGCGCAAGGGAAGGGACACCAGCAGTTCTTC; cdr3_aa: CASSLAQGKGHQQFF
clone_size: medium-sized; v_call: TRBV19; j_call: TRBJ1-5; d_call: NA; cdr3_nt: TGTGCCAGTAGTATCGAGCCCAATCAGCCCCAGCATTTT; cdr3_aa: CASSIEPNQPQHF
clone_size: NA; v_call: TRBV7-9; j_call: TRBJ1-2; d_call: NA; cdr3_nt: TGTGCCAGCAACTTGGGGACTTTTACTAACTATGGCTACACCTTC; cdr3_aa: CASNLGTFTNYGYTF
clone_size: few; v_call: TRBV4-2; j_call: TRBJ2-7; d_call: NA; cdr3_nt: TGTGCCAGCAGCCAAGGGGTTGGGCGCTACGAGCAGTACTTC; cdr3_aa: CASSQGVGRYEQYF
clone_size: medium-sized; v_call: TRBV6-1; j_call: TRBJ2-1; d_call: TRBD1; cdr3_nt: TGTGCCAGCAGTGTCGACAGGGACACTGAGCAGTTCTTC; cdr3_aa: CASSVDRDTEQFF
clone_size: few; v_call: TRBV6-2/TRBV6-3; j_call: TRBJ1-6; d_call: NA; cdr3_nt: TGTGCCGGTTCGACAGGAGGTTACAATTCACCCCTCCACTTT; cdr3_aa: CAGSTGGYNSPLHF
clone_size: many; v_call: TRBV5-1; j_call: TRBJ1-2; d_call: NA; cdr3_nt: TGCGCCAGCAGCTTACAGGGAGAAGGCTACACCTTC; cdr3_aa: CASSLQGEGYTF
clone_size: many; v_call: TRBV28; j_call: TRBJ1-6; d_call: NA; cdr3_nt: TGTGCCAGCCTACCCTCCTATAATTCACCCCTCCACTTT; cdr3_aa: CASLPSYNSPLHF
clone_size: few; v_call: TRBV19; j_call: TRBJ1-1; d_call: TRBD1; cdr3_nt: TGTGCCAGTAGTATAGTAGGGGACAGGGGAGTATATGAAGCTTTCTTT; cdr3_aa: CASSIVGDRGVYEAFF